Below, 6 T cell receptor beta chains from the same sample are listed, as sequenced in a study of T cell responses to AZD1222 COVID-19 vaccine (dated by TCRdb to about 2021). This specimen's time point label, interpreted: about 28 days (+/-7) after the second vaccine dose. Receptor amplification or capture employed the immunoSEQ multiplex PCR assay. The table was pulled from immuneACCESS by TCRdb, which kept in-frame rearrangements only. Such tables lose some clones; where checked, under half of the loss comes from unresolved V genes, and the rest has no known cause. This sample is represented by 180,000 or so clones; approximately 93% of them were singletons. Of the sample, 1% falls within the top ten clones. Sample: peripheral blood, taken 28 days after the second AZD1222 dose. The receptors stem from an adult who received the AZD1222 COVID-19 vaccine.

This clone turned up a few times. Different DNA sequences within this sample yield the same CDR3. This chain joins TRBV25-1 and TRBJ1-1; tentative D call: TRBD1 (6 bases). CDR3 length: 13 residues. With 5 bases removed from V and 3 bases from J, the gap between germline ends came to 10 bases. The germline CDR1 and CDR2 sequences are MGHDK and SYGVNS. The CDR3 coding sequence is TGTGCCAGCAGTAGGGGGGGCTACACTGAAGCTTTCTTT. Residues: CASSRGGYTEAFF.

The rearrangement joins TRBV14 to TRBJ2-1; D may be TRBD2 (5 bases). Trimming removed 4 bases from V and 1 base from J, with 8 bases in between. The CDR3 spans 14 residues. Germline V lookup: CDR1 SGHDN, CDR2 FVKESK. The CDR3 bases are TGTGCCAGCAGCCCCACGGGGTCCTACAATGAGCAGTTCTTC. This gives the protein CASSPTGSYNEQFF.

CDR3 sequence: CASLDGYTF. In DNA, the CDR3 is TGTGCCAGCCTAGATGGCTACACCTTC. V is TRBV27 and J is TRBJ1-2; no reliable D call. Trimming removed 8 bases from V and 6 bases from J, with 4 bases in between. Looked up from germline, CDR1 is MNHEY and CDR2 is SMNVEV (reference sequence). This CDR3 region has 9 residues.

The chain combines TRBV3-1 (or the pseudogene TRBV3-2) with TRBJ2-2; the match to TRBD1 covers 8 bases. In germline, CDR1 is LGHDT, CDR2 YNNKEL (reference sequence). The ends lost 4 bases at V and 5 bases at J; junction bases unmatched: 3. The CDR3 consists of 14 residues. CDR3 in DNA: TGTGCCAGCAGCCGACGGACAGGGACCGGGGAGCTGTTTTTT. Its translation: CASSRRTGTGELFF.

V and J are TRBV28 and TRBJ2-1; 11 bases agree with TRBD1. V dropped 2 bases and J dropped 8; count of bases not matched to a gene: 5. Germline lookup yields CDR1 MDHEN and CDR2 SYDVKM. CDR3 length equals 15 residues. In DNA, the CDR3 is TGTGCCAGCAGTTTAGGAGGACAGGGGGCGGATGAGCAGTTCTTC. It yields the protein CASSLGGQGADEQFF. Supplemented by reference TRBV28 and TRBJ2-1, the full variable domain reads DVKVTQSSRYLVKRTGEKVFLECVQDMDHENMFWYRQDPGLGLRLIYFSYDVKMKEKGDIPEGYSVSREKKERFSLILESASTNQTSMYLCASSLGGQGADEQFFGPGTRLTVL.

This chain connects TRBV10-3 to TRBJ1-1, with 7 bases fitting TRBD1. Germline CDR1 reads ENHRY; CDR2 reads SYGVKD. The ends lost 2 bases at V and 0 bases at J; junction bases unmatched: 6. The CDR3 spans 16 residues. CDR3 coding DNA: TGTGCCATCAGTGAGCGTCCCGGGACAGTGAACACTGAAGCTTTCTTT. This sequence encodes CAISERPGTVNTEAFF.